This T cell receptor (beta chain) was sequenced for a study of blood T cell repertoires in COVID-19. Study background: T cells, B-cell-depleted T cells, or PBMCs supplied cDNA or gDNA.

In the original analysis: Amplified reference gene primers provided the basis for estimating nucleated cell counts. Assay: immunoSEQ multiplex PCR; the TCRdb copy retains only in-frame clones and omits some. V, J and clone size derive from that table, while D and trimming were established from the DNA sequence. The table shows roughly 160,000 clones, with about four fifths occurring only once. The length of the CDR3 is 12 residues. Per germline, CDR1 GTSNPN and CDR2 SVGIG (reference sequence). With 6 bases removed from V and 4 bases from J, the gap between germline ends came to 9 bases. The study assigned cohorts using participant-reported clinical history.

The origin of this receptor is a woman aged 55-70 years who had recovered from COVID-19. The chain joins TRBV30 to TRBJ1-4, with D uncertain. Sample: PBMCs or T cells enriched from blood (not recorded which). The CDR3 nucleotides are TGTGCCTGTCTAGGACTTAATGAAAAACTGTTTTTT. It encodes CACLGLNEKLFF.